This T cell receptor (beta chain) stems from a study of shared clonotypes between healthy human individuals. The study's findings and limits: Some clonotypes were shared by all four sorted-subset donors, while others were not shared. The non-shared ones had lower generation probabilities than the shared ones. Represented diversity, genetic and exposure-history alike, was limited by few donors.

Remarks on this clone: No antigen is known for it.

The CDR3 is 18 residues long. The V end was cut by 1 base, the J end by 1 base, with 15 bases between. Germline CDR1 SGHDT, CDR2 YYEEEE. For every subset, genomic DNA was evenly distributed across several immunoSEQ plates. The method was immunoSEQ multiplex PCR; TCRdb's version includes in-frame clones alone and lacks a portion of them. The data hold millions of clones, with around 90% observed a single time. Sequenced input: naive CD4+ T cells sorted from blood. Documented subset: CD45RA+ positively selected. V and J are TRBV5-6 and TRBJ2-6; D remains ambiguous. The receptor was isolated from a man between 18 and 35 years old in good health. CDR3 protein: CASSLYNQRVSGANVLTF. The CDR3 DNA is TGTGCCAGCAGCTTGTATAACCAAAGGGTATCTGGGGCCAACGTCCTGACTTTC.